The 17 T cell receptor beta chains below come from one sample, sequenced in a study of cytomegalovirus exposure and HLA in healthy donors. Primers: 60 Vbeta forward and 13 Jbeta reverse. The protocol was immunoSEQ multiplex PCR, while the TCRdb copy is restricted to in-frame clones and leaves out a portion. The table records 100,000 to 150,000 clones, around 80% of them present only once. Sequencing used PBMCs. These receptors were collected from a woman aged 40 to 50 in good health and CMV-seronegative.

The rearrangement uses TRBV13 and TRBJ2-7; TRBD2 is a possible D gene (6 bases). This CDR3 is built from 15 residues. The germline gives CDR1 PRHDT, CDR2 FYEKMQ (reference sequence). The V gene lost 5 bases and the J gene lost 0 bases, with 14 bases spanning the gap. CDR3 bases: TGTGCCAGCAGCCGAGGGCGGGAAAGCTCCTACGAGCAGTACTTC. Residues: CASSRGRESSYEQYF.

This clone was observed once. The chain uses TRBV27 and TRBJ2-1, with 8 positions matching TRBD1. Germline trimming cut 4 bases from V and 3 bases from J; bases unmatched to any gene: 5. This CDR3 comprises 15 residues. Germline V gives CDR1 MNHEY, CDR2 SMNVEV (reference sequence). CDR3 nucleotide sequence: TGTGCCAGCAGTTACCAGGGGGCGAACTACAATGAGCAGTTCTTC. This codes for CASSYQGANYNEQFF.

The chain carries TRBV27 and TRBJ1-2; weak D call: TRBD1 (5 bases). Deletions cut 6 bases from V and 2 bases from J, with 13 bases between. The CDR3 has 14 amino acids. CDR1 is MNHEY, CDR2 SMNVEV, per germline (reference sequence). This chain's CDR3 is CASRPGGSNYGYTF. In nucleotides, the CDR3 is TGTGCCAGCAGACCGGGGGGATCGAACTATGGCTACACCTTC.

The V gene is TRBV27, the J gene TRBJ1-6; D call uncertain. The CDR3 is 15 residues long. In germline, CDR1 is MNHEY, CDR2 SMNVEV (reference sequence). Trimming cost V 4 bases and J 5 bases, with 12 bases left between them. CDR3 nucleotides: TGTGCCAGCAGTTGGGCAATCTTGGATAATTCACCCCTCCACTTT. Protein: CASSWAILDNSPLHF.

V and J are TRBV20-1 and TRBJ2-3, with D uncertain. This CDR3 region has 11 residues. Germline CDR1 and CDR2: DFQATT and SNEGSKA (reference sequence). V lost 7 bases to trimming and J lost 2 bases, with 7 bases between them. This CDR3 reads CSVRDTDTQYF. The CDR3, as DNA: TGCAGTGTGCGCGACACAGATACGCAGTATTTT.

The rearrangement uses TRBV6-1 and TRBJ1-6, with D maybe TRBD1 (6 bases). Trimming took 1 base from V and 9 from J, leaving 13 bases between them. The CDR3 contains 15 residues. From germline, CDR1 is MNHNS and CDR2 SASEGT. This CDR3 is CASSEDEGGGSPLHF. Written as DNA, the CDR3 is TGTGCCAGCAGTGAAGATGAGGGGGGGGGTTCACCCCTCCACTTT.

This chain joins TRBV19 and TRBJ1-1, with 8 positions matching TRBD1. The germline V gene encodes CDR1 LNHDA and CDR2 SQIVND (reference sequence). After removal of 5 bases from V and 0 bases from J, the junction contained 8 bases not matched to a gene. The CDR3 totals 16 residues. CDR3 DNA sequence: TGTGCCAGTAGTCCCAGGGGGCGGAAGATGAACACTGAAGCTTTCTTT. This translates into CASSPRGRKMNTEAFF.

This rearrangement joins TRBV10-3 to TRBJ2-4; tentative D call: TRBD1 (6 bases). Germline CDR1 reads ENHRY; CDR2 reads SYGVKD. V dropped 4 bases and J dropped 5 bases, with 9 bases sitting between them. CDR3 size: 13 residues. CDR3 DNA sequence: TGTGCCATCAGTGGGACAGCGGAAAACATTCAGTACTTC. Translation gives CAISGTAENIQYF.

The V and J genes are TRBV10-3 and TRBJ2-1, with 16 bases aligning to TRBD2. Losses at the gene ends were 0 bases for V and 11 bases for J; bases not matched to a gene: 4. The CDR3 contains 16 residues. Germline CDR1 and CDR2: ENHRY and SYGVKD. CDR3 DNA sequence: TGTGCCATCAGTGAGTCGGTGGGACTAGCGGGAGGGCAGCAGTTCTTC. Residues: CAISESVGLAGGQQFF.

This clone was counted between two and nine times. This rearrangement joins TRBV6-6 to TRBJ1-2; D gene uncertain. V was shortened by 4 bases and J by 5 bases, with 11 bases between the two germline ends. The CDR3 length is 13 residues. CDR1 MNHNY and CDR2 SVGAGI come from the germline V gene (reference sequence). CDR3 sequence reads: CASSFEEAYGYTF. The CDR3 DNA follows: TGTGCCAGCAGTTTCGAGGAAGCATATGGCTACACCTTC.

The gene calls are TRBV27 and TRBJ1-1, with a tentative D call TRBD1 (6 bases). The CDR3 extends over 14 amino acids. Germline CDR1 reads MNHEY; CDR2 reads SMNVEV (reference sequence). V lost 3 bases and J lost 3, with 11 bases in between. Here the CDR3 DNA reads TGTGCCAGCAGTTTGGGGGGGGCTGACACTGAAGCTTTCTTT. Its translation is CASSLGGADTEAFF.

This clone was counted once. The V gene is TRBV7-2, the J gene TRBJ2-1; 7 positions match TRBD2. J gave up 6 bases and V 6 bases, and 14 bases lay outside the gene matches. This CDR3 has 16 residues. CDR1 and CDR2 from the germline V gene are SGHTA and FQGNSA. Here the CDR3 DNA reads TGTGCCAGCAGACCTTCACTGGCGGGAGAGTTCAATGAGCAGTTCTTC. Protein product: CASRPSLAGEFNEQFF.

The chain uses TRBV7-2 and TRBJ1-2; the D is unclear. V gave up 6 bases and J gave up 8 bases, with 13 bases separating them. The germline CDR1 and CDR2 sequences are SGHTA and FQGNSA. The length of the CDR3 is 12 residues. CDR3 in amino acids: CASRPGVGGYTF. CDR3 nucleotides: TGTGCCAGCAGACCCGGGGTGGGAGGCTACACCTTC. Full variable domain (missing parts from reference TRBV7-2 and TRBJ1-2): GAGVSQSPSNKVTEKGKDVELRCDPISGHTALYWYRQSLGQGLEFLIYFQGNSAPDKSGLPSDRFSAERTGGSVSTLTIQRTQQEDSAVYLCASRPGVGGYTFGSGTRLTVV.

The CDR3 is CASSFGTEAFF. The CDR3 nucleotides read TGTGCCAGCAGCTTCGGGACTGAAGCTTTCTTT. This sequence joins TRBV5-6 and TRBJ1-1; D not certain. CDR1 SGHDT and CDR2 YYEEEE come from the germline V gene. The germline V and J ends were trimmed by 2 bases and 5 bases, with 4 bases remaining between them. CDR3 length equals 11 residues.

This chain joins TRBV7-2 and TRBJ1-5, with D hard to call. Germline V CDR1 and CDR2: SGHTA, FQGNSA. The CDR3 has 14 residues. V was trimmed by 3 bases and J by 4 bases, leaving 10 bases between them. The CDR3 region is CASSFREGNQPQHF. The CDR3 DNA is TGTGCCAGCAGCTTTCGGGAAGGGAATCAGCCCCAGCATTTT.

This chain connects TRBV28 to TRBJ1-5; possibly TRBD1 for D (5 bases). Germline V gene sequence: CDR1 MDHEN, CDR2 SYDVKM. The CDR3 spans 16 residues. Trimming removed 2 bases from V and 1 base from J, with 12 bases in between. This CDR3 reads CASSLEQVPSNQPQHF. Here the CDR3 DNA reads TGTGCCAGCAGTTTAGAACAGGTACCCAGCAATCAGCCCCAGCATTTT.

The chain recombines TRBV7-9 with TRBJ2-1, with 7 bases that match TRBD1. Germline CDR1 SEHNR, CDR2 FQNEAQ (reference sequence). This CDR3 has 15 amino acids. V trimming: 4 bases; J trimming: 1 base; junction bases outside the gene matches: 4. The CDR3 protein is CASSSTGSSYNEQFF. For the CDR3, the DNA is TGTGCCAGCAGCTCGACAGGGTCATCCTACAATGAGCAGTTCTTC.